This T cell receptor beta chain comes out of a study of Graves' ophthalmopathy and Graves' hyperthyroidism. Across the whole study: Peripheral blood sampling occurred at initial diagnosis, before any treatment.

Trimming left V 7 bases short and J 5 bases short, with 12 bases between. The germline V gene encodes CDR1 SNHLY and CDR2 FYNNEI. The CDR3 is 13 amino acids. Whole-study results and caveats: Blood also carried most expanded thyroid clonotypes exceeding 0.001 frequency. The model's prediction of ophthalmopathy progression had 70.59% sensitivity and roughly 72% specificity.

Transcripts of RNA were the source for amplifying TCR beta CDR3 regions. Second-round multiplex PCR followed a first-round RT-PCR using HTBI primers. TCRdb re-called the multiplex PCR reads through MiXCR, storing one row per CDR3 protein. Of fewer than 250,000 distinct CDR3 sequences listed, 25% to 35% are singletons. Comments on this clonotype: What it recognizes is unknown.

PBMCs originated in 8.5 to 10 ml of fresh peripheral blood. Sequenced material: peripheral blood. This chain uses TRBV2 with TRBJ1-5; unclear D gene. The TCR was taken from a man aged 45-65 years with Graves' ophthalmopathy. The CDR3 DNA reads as TGTGCCAGCACCCCCATGGGAGATCAGCCCCAGCATTTT. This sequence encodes CASTPMGDQPQHF.